What follows is one TCR beta chain and its context. Per the germline V gene, CDR1 is SGHVS and CDR2 is FNYEAQ. The CDR3 runs 16 residues. V was pared by 2 bases and J by 6 bases, with 11 bases of the junction left unmatched. Measured with immunoSEQ multiplex PCR; TCRdb has only the in-frame clones, and not every one. This table holds about 820,000 clones, 80% to 95% found once. The sample comes from a study of shared clonotypes between healthy human individuals. CD45RO-negative CD8 cells positively selected for CCR7 made up the naive population, which excluded terminally differentiated effector memory CD45RA+ cells. The donors, all of them Caucasian adults, lived in Nashville, Tennessee.

Sequenced material: naive CD8+ T cells sorted from blood. V gene TRBV7-6 combines with J gene TRBJ2-7; 9 nucleotides match TRBD2. The receptor comes from a man aged 30-40 years in good health. DNA for the CDR3: TGTGCCAGCAGCTTACCGGGGGTAGCGGGAGTAGGCGAGCAGTACTTC. Residues: CASSLPGVAGVGEQYF.